The clone carrying this T cell receptor (beta chain) came up once. Profiled with immunoSEQ multiplex PCR; TCRdb holds only in-frame clones, not every one. Of 100,000 to 150,000 clones listed, around four fifths are singletons. This record comes from a study of blood T cell repertoires in COVID-19. Germline V CDR1 and CDR2: LGHDT, YNNKEL (reference sequence). The CDR3 length is 15 residues. Trimming cost V 1 base and J 0 bases, with 9 bases left between them. What was sequenced was peripheral blood. The V and J genes are TRBV3-1 (or the pseudogene TRBV3-2) and TRBJ2-5, with D possibly matching TRBD2 (5 bases). The sequence was collected from a middle-aged man with active or convalescent COVID-19. The CDR3 region has the DNA TGTGCCAGCAGCCAAGGGACTTACTACCAAGAGACCCAGTACTTC. Translated, it gives CASSQGTYYQETQYF.